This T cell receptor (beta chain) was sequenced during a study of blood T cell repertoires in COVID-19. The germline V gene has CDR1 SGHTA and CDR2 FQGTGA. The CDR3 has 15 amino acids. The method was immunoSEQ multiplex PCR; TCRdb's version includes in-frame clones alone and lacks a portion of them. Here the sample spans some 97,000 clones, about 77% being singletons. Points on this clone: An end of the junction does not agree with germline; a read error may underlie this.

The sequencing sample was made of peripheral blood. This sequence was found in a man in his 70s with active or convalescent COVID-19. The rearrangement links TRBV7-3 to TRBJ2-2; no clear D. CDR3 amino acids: CASSLTALEAGELFF. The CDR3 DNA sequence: TGTGCCAGCAGCCTAACGGCTCTAGAGGCCGGGGAGCTGTTTTTT.